One and the same sample provided the 24 T cell receptor beta chains below, sequenced in a study of draining lymph node invasion in breast cancer. TCRdb re-called the bulk RNA-seq reads with MiXCR, one entry per CDR3 protein. The table lists about 2,900 distinct CDR3 sequences, around 83% of them singletons. Memory conventional CD4 T cells were sorted as CD4+ CD45RA- CD25- cells. Material: sorted memory CD4+ effector T cells from a lymph node. The receptors were sampled from a female donor with luminal breast cancer.

This clonotype came up once. The chain uses TRBV7-9 and TRBJ2-3; 7 nucleotides agree with TRBD1. The V and J ends lost 4 bases and 6 bases, in that order; junction bases with no gene match: 13. Germline assignment: CDR1 SEHNR and CDR2 FQNEAQ (reference sequence). The CDR3 spans 16 residues. CDR3 sequence: CASSSGGIGGIDTQYF. CDR3 sequence (DNA): TGTGCCAGCAGCTCGGGCGGTATAGGGGGCATCGATACGCAGTATTTT.

The genes are TRBV12-3 or TRBV12-4 and TRBJ2-3; no definite D call. The V end lost 3 bases, the J end lost 4 bases, and 8 bases lay between the germline ends. This CDR3 is 13 amino acids long. CDR3 DNA: TGTGCCAGCAGTTTCCAGCGAGCAGATACGCAGTATTTT. Its protein product is CASSFQRADTQYF.

This chain connects TRBV12-3 or TRBV12-4 to TRBJ1-4; the D gene is possibly TRBD1 (6 bases). The CDR3 has 13 amino acids. Deletions cut 5 bases from V and 7 bases from J, with 11 bases between. The CDR3 region has the DNA TGTGCCAGCAGTAGGGGGGAACCTGAAAAACTGTTTTTT. Residues: CASSRGEPEKLFF.

The chain carries TRBV19 and TRBJ2-5, with 7 bases aligning to TRBD1. J gave up 5 bases and V 9 bases, and 3 bases lay outside the gene matches. The CDR3 is 11 amino acids. Per germline, CDR1 LNHDA and CDR2 SQIVND (reference sequence). The CDR3 DNA reads TGTGCCAGCTCCAGGGGGGAGACCCAGTACTTC. It codes for CASSRGETQYF.

In its sample, this clonotype was seen once. The chain couples TRBV12-3 or TRBV12-4 to TRBJ1-6; tentatively, D is TRBD1 (5 bases). This CDR3 region has 16 residues. The V and J ends lost 3 bases and 4 bases respectively, with 13 bases between them. Here the CDR3 DNA reads TGTGCCAGCAGTTTCTCACGGGAGGGGTATAATTCACCCCTCCACTTT. Protein: CASSFSREGYNSPLHF.

This rearrangement joins TRBV6-1 to TRBJ1-2; D is ambiguous. The CDR3 is 12 residues long. Trimming removed 1 base at V and 6 bases at J, with 6 bases between. CDR1 and CDR2 from the germline V gene are MNHNS and SASEGT. This CDR3 is CASSEDTDGYTF. Written as DNA, the CDR3 is TGTGCCAGCAGTGAAGACACGGATGGCTACACCTTC.

The sample holds one count of this clonotype. The DNA for the CDR3 is TGTGCCAGCAGCTCTGGGTATGTCAATGAGCAGTTCTTC. As protein: CASSSGYVNEQFF. This chain uses TRBV5-6 with TRBJ2-1; D remains ambiguous. Trimming took off 3 bases at V and 6 bases at J, with 10 bases between the two ends. The CDR3 has 13 amino acids. Germline-derived CDR1 and CDR2 are SGHDT and YYEEEE.

V usage is TRBV7-2 and J usage is TRBJ2-7; D gene uncertain. The CDR3 has 15 residues. Trimming removed 5 bases at V and 0 bases at J, with 14 bases between. CDR1 and CDR2 from the germline V gene are SGHTA and FQGNSA. DNA of the CDR3: TGTGCCAGCAGCACAAGCGTTATGAGCTCCTACGAGCAGTACTTC. It encodes CASSTSVMSSYEQYF.

The chain joins TRBV11-2 to TRBJ2-1; 8 positions agree with TRBD2. Per germline, CDR1 SGHAT and CDR2 FQNNGV. With 5 bases clipped from V and 6 bases from J, the junction kept 9 bases outside the gene matches. The CDR3 is 15 residues long. In DNA form, the CDR3 reads TGTGCCAGCAGCGCAATAGCGGGGTCGCTCAATGAGCAGTTCTTC. Protein product: CASSAIAGSLNEQFF.

Comments on this clonotype: A read error may produce the germline difference seen at one junction end. CDR3 coding DNA: TGCATTGCTGGACTTTTAAACGAGCAGTACTTC. Its translation: CIAGLLNEQYF. The V call is TRBV20-1, the J call TRBJ2-7; tentatively, D is TRBD2 (5 bases). Per germline, CDR1 DFQATT and CDR2 SNEGSKA (reference sequence). CDR3 length: 11 amino acids.

The sample holds a few counts of this clonotype. This chain links TRBV10-3 with TRBJ2-6; no definite D call. The V end was cut by 8 bases, the J end by 0 bases, with 5 bases between. This CDR3 contains 13 residues. Germline-derived CDR1 and CDR2 are ENHRY and SYGVKD. The CDR3 region is CAIQGSGANVLTF. Here the CDR3 DNA reads TGTGCCATCCAAGGCTCTGGGGCCAACGTCCTGACTTTC.

The rearrangement links TRBV7-6 to TRBJ1-1; possibly TRBD1 for D (5 bases). The V end was cut by 5 bases, the J end by 8 bases, with 12 bases between. This CDR3 contains 12 residues. Looked up from germline, CDR1 is SGHVS and CDR2 is FNYEAQ. CDR3 residues: CASSRGGSEAFF. The CDR3 region has the DNA TGTGCCAGCAGCCGGGGGGGGTCGGAAGCTTTCTTT.

This chain uses TRBV18 with TRBJ1-2; D is uncertain. V was clipped by 2 bases and J by 8 bases, with 18 bases between them. The length of the CDR3 is 15 residues. Germline V gives CDR1 KGHSH, CDR2 LQKENI. CDR3 nucleotide sequence: TGTGCCAGCTCACCAGAAATGAGGGAACGGAGAGGCTACACCTTC. This gives the protein CASSPEMRERRGYTF.

The chain carries TRBV13 and TRBJ2-7; 9 bases match TRBD2. Germline assignment: CDR1 PRHDT and CDR2 FYEKMQ (reference sequence). Trimming at V came to 4 bases and at J to 3 bases, leaving 7 bases not matched to a gene. CDR3 length equals 15 residues. The CDR3 DNA follows: TGTGCCAGCAGCTCCTCGCGGGAGGGGGGCTACGAGCAGTACTTC. Protein sequence: CASSSSREGGYEQYF.

The chain joins TRBV12-3 or TRBV12-4 to TRBJ2-1, with 10 bases fitting TRBD2. The length of the CDR3 is 15 residues. The J segment lost 6 bases and the V segment lost 6 bases, leaving 8 bases of the junction unmatched. In DNA, the CDR3 is TGTGCCAGCAGCTACGCCGAGCGGGGGGGCAATGAGCAGTTCTTC. It is translated as CASSYAERGGNEQFF.

This chain joins TRBV20-1 and TRBJ2-7; D unclear. The CDR3 runs to 12 residues. Germline V gene lookup returns CDR1 DFQATT and CDR2 SNEGSKA (reference sequence). V lost 0 bases, J lost 6 bases, and 9 bases lay in between. The CDR3 nucleotides read TGCAGTGCTAGAGACCCTTCTCCCGAGCAGTACTTC. Protein product: CSARDPSPEQYF.

The chain carries TRBV5-1 and TRBJ2-3, with TRBD2 matching over 15 bases. V lost 4 bases and J lost 5; bases outside the gene matches: 5. This CDR3 is 16 amino acids long. Germline CDR1 is SGHRS and CDR2 is YFSETQ. Written as DNA, the CDR3 is TGCGCCAGCAGCGGACTAGCGGGGGGGCCGGTAGATACGCAGTATTTT. This gives the protein CASSGLAGGPVDTQYF.

This rearrangement joins TRBV4-2 to TRBJ1-5; 7 bases are shared with TRBD1. J lost 4 bases, V lost 2 bases, and 5 bases had no gene match. Germline values: CDR1 LGHNA, CDR2 YNFKEQ. CDR3 length: 15 amino acids. CDR3 in amino acids: CASSQRAGGNQPQHF. DNA of the CDR3: TGTGCCAGCAGCCAAAGGGCAGGGGGGAATCAGCCCCAGCATTTT.

This clonotype was seen more than once but under ten times. The chain is built from TRBV12-3 or TRBV12-4 and TRBJ2-1; perhaps TRBD1 as D (6 bases). V was pared by 6 bases and J by 7 bases, with 22 bases between. This CDR3 spans 16 amino acids. Here the CDR3 DNA reads TGTGCCAGCAGAAACCGACAGGACTTCTCGGGGAATGAGCAGTTCTTC. It yields the protein CASRNRQDFSGNEQFF.

This chain connects TRBV27 to TRBJ1-2, with D possibly being TRBD1 (5 bases). The CDR3 sequence is 15 residues long. Germline CDR1 reads MNHEY; CDR2 reads SMNVEV (reference sequence). V lost 2 bases, J lost 3 bases, and 13 bases lay in between. The DNA for the CDR3 is TGTGCCAGCAGTTTACCCGGGGGGTTCGACTATGGCTACACCTTC. Protein product: CASSLPGGFDYGYTF.

Only one count was recorded for this clonotype. The chain employs TRBV2 and TRBJ1-5; 11 bases fit TRBD1. Germline loops: CDR1 SNHLY, CDR2 FYNNEI. Germline trimming cut 7 bases from V and 7 bases from J; bases unmatched to any gene: 6. The CDR3 has 14 residues. CDR3 protein: CASTRTGGGQPQHF. The CDR3 DNA is TGTGCCAGCACTCGGACAGGGGGCGGGCAGCCCCAGCATTTT.

The chain joins TRBV12-3 or TRBV12-4 to TRBJ2-1; TRBD1 matches 7 bases. V gave up 7 bases and J gave up 9 bases; unmatched junction bases: 18. CDR3 length: 16 amino acids. The CDR3 coding sequence is TGTGCCAGCACCTTAAGATTGACAGGGACACGAAGTGAGCAGTTCTTC. This gives the protein CASTLRLTGTRSEQFF.

J is TRBJ2-5 and V is TRBV7-2, with TRBD1 matching over 8 bases. Losses at the gene ends were 5 bases for V and 2 bases for J; bases not matched to a gene: 1. CDR3 length: 13 residues. From germline, CDR1 is SGHTA and CDR2 FQGNSA. The CDR3 reads CASSRTGQETQYF. The CDR3 DNA reads as TGTGCCAGCAGCCGGACAGGGCAAGAGACCCAGTACTTC.

The chain carries TRBV18 and TRBJ1-3; D is uncertain. The CDR3 is made up of 16 amino acids. Germline V lookup: CDR1 KGHSH, CDR2 LQKENI. V lost 2 bases and J lost 0, with 11 bases in between. The CDR3 protein is CASSPSPTDSGNTIYF. The CDR3 region has the DNA TGTGCCAGCTCACCATCGCCCACAGACTCTGGAAACACCATATATTTT. Drawing the rest from reference TRBV18 and TRBJ1-3, the complete variable domain is NAGVMQNPRHLVRRRGQEARLRCSPMKGHSHVYWYRQLPEEGLKFMVYLQKENIIDESGMPKERFSAEFPKEGPSILRIQQVVRGDSAAYFCASSPSPTDSGNTIYFGEGSWLTVV.